Here is one T cell receptor beta chain with its context. Its antigen is still unknown. One heparinised draw of blood, averaging about 116 mL, came from each donor. Markers CD45RO/CCR7/CD25/CD127/CD95/CD27 served to sort CD4+ naive, central memory, regulatory and stem cell-like memory cells. This sample was taken from a study of beta chain features in type 1 diabetes. In the study overall: Healthy donors resembled patients in age, gender and cell yields. Broader study findings: Naive, central memory and regulatory TCRB repertoires appeared more similar among patients than healthy donors. Type 1 diabetes patients showed a moderate but significant shortening of TCRB CDR3s in all four CD4+ subsets.

Germline CDR1 reads MNHEY; CDR2 reads SMNVEV (reference sequence). Trimming stripped 5 bases from V and 6 bases from J, with 16 bases between. The CDR3 loop spans 15 amino acids. Of the isolated RNA, all was reverse transcribed, and so the sequenced material was expressed TCRB transcripts. TCRdb's copy holds only in-frame clones and misses some; the assay was immunoSEQ multiplex PCR. The sample shows a few hundred thousand clones, 8.5% to 10% of them seen only once. Material: central memory CD4+ T cells from blood. The source of this sequence is a man in his thirties or forties with type 1 diabetes. The chain uses TRBV27 and TRBJ2-2; maybe TRBD2 (7 bases). The CDR3 DNA sequence: TGTGCCAGCAGTCTTCCACAGGGAGGGGCCGGGGAGCTGTTTTTT. Translated: CASSLPQGGAGELFF.